The 13 T cell receptor beta chains listed next were all sequenced from one sample in a study of cytomegalovirus exposure and HLA in healthy donors. This PCR relied on a set of 60 Vbeta primers and 13 Jbeta primers. Sequenced by immunoSEQ multiplex PCR; TCRdb stores in-frame clones only, minus some. This sample has 100,000 to 150,000 clones, with just under 75% found just once. Sequenced material: PBMCs. Source of these receptors: a man aged 55 to 70 in good health and CMV-seropositive.

CDR3 DNA sequence: TGTGCCAGCAGTTTCTTTTCCGGGACTAGAAGTGGGAATGAGCAGTTCTTC. This encodes CASSFFSGTRSGNEQFF. The chain carries TRBV14 and TRBJ2-1; 8 bases agree with TRBD2. CDR1 and CDR2 (germline): SGHDN, FVKESK. CDR3 length: 17 amino acids. V trimming: 6 bases; J trimming: 7 bases; junction bases outside the gene matches: 17.

The table lists this clone with a count of one. The rearrangement links TRBV5-8 to TRBJ1-5; perhaps TRBD1 as D (6 bases). This CDR3 has 17 residues. Looked up from germline, CDR1 is SGHTS and CDR2 is YDEGEE. V lost 0 bases, J lost 5 bases, and 18 bases lay in between. This CDR3 reads CASSLVAGGDTYQPQHF. DNA of the CDR3: TGTGCCAGCAGCTTGGTGGCGGGTGGGGACACATATCAGCCCCAGCATTTT.

In this sample, this clone turned up a few times. The chain carries TRBV2 and TRBJ2-3; 8 positions match TRBD2. In germline, CDR1 is SNHLY, CDR2 FYNNEI. V lost 4 bases and J lost 3; bases outside the gene matches: 6. This CDR3 comprises 15 residues. CDR3 in DNA: TGTGCCAGCAGTGCGGCGGGGGGCCCGACAGATACGCAGTATTTT. Translation gives CASSAAGGPTDTQYF.

This clone was detected a few times. J is TRBJ2-1 and V is TRBV27; 7 bases agree with TRBD1. The CDR3 extends over 15 amino acids. V was pared by 2 bases and J by 6 bases, with 7 bases of the junction left unmatched. The germline CDR1 and CDR2 sequences are MNHEY and SMNVEV (reference sequence). CDR3 residues: CASSLGAGGFNEQFF. The CDR3 region has the DNA TGTGCCAGCAGTTTAGGGGCAGGGGGATTCAATGAGCAGTTCTTC.

V is TRBV6-6 and J is TRBJ1-3; 8 nucleotides align to TRBD1. The CDR3 has 15 amino acids. Germline V gene data show CDR1 as MNHNY and CDR2 as SVGAGI (reference sequence). The V and J ends lost 0 bases and 8 bases, in that order; junction bases with no gene match: 6. The CDR3 sequence: CASSYSQGAKDTIYF. DNA of the CDR3: TGTGCCAGCAGTTACTCGCAGGGGGCTAAAGACACCATATATTTT.

The chain is built from TRBV5-4 and TRBJ1-2; no firm D call. CDR1 is SGHNT, CDR2 YYREEE, per germline (reference sequence). The CDR3 loop spans 12 amino acids. Trimming left V 0 bases short and J 5 bases short, with 5 bases between. CDR3 in DNA: TGTGCCAGCAGCTTGGACTTTTATGGCTACACCTTC. This codes for CASSLDFYGYTF.

This clone showed up just a few times. J is TRBJ1-1 and V is TRBV2; D unresolved. The germline V gene encodes CDR1 SNHLY and CDR2 FYNNEI. This CDR3 region has 11 residues. V was cut by 3 bases and J by 8 bases, with 7 bases left in between. CDR3 in amino acids: CASSDRREAFF. The CDR3 coding sequence is TGTGCCAGCAGTGATCGGAGGGAAGCTTTCTTT.

This clone was observed a few times. The V call is TRBV11-2, the J call TRBJ2-3; D is perhaps TRBD2 (6 bases). The CDR3 spans 15 residues. The germline gives CDR1 SGHAT, CDR2 FQNNGV. V lost 5 bases and J 2 bases, leaving 14 bases between the germline ends. The CDR3, as DNA: TGTGCCAGCAGCCCCCCTTGGGGGGTCACAGATACGCAGTATTTT. Protein sequence: CASSPPWGVTDTQYF.

A few counts support this clone. The chain links TRBV15 to TRBJ2-7; 7 nucleotides line up with TRBD1. The CDR3 is made up of 13 amino acids. The V gene end was trimmed by 3 bases and the J gene end by 4 bases; junction bases not matched to a gene: 3. Looked up from germline, CDR1 is LNHNV and CDR2 is YYDKDF (reference sequence). CDR3 in amino acids: CATSRDRSYEQYF. The DNA of the CDR3 is TGTGCCACCAGCAGGGACAGGTCGTACGAGCAGTACTTC.

V is TRBV5-4 and J is TRBJ2-3; weak D call: TRBD1 (6 bases). The length of the CDR3 is 16 residues. Germline-derived CDR1 and CDR2 are SGHNT and YYREEE (reference sequence). V shed 0 bases and J shed 2 bases, with 13 bases lying between them. CDR3 bases: TGTGCCAGCAGCTTGGAGCCCGGACAGCTCACAGATACGCAGTATTTT. Translated, it gives CASSLEPGQLTDTQYF.

CDR3 loop: CASNDPWATDTQYF. As DNA, the CDR3 is TGCGCCAGCAACGACCCCTGGGCCACAGATACGCAGTATTTT. The genes are TRBV4-1 and TRBJ2-3; D remains unclear. The CDR3 consists of 14 residues. Deletions cut 7 bases from V and 2 bases from J, with 13 bases between. Looked up from germline, CDR1 is MGHRA and CDR2 is YSYEKL.

The chain couples TRBV28 to TRBJ1-2; 8 positions match TRBD1. V lost 2 bases, J lost 10 bases, and 6 bases stayed unmatched. Germline loops: CDR1 MDHEN, CDR2 SYDVKM. This CDR3 is built from 13 residues. CDR3: CASSLVQGADYTF. CDR3 in DNA: TGTGCCAGCAGTTTAGTGCAGGGGGCTGACTACACCTTC.

The V and J genes are TRBV15 and TRBJ2-6; TRBD1 is a possible D gene (5 bases). There are 16 residues in the CDR3. Trimming pared 4 bases from V and 0 bases from J, leaving 10 bases between. Germline values: CDR1 LNHNV, CDR2 YYDKDF (reference sequence). The CDR3 protein is CATSTRVSSGANVLTF. The CDR3 DNA is TGTGCCACCAGCACCAGGGTCTCCTCTGGGGCCAACGTCCTGACTTTC.